This T cell receptor (beta chain) was observed in a study of T cell changes during pregnancy in multiple sclerosis. V shed 6 bases and J 0 bases; nucleotides not matched to a gene: 5. This CDR3 contains 15 residues. Germline assignment: CDR1 MGHDK and CDR2 SYGVNS. TCRdb's copy holds only in-frame clones and misses some; the assay was immunoSEQ multiplex PCR. The sample has roughly 90,000 clones; 94% are singletons. This specimen consisted of peripheral blood, obtained in the third trimester of pregnancy. The chain combines TRBV25-1 with TRBJ2-1, with 7 nucleotides matching TRBD2. This sequence was found in a female donor with multiple sclerosis, enrolled in a pregnancy study. The CDR3 is CASSMAGVSYNEQFF. The CDR3 DNA is TGTGCCAGCAGCATGGCGGGGGTCTCCTACAATGAGCAGTTCTTC.